Listed below are T cell receptor beta chains from one sample, sequenced in a study of Graves' ophthalmopathy and Graves' hyperthyroidism. TCRdb re-called the multiplex PCR reads through MiXCR, storing one row per CDR3 protein. The table includes approximately 410,000 distinct CDR3 sequences, less than 20% detected once. The sample consisted of peripheral blood. These TCRs come from a woman in her late teens or twenties with stable Graves' hyperthyroidism. The CDR3 runs from the conserved cysteine through the conserved F or W. Each record gives: clone size, J gene, V gene, D gene, CDR3 protein, CDR3 DNA. A D gene is named only where the DNA matches it firmly. Size is omitted from some rows. Given values are once, few, many or a class for expanded clones.

size: many; J: TRBJ1-2; V: TRBV19; D: NA; CDR3: CASSILRLGHYGYTF; DNA: TGTGCCAGTAGTATACTTCGTCTGGGGCACTATGGCTACACCTTC
size: many; J: TRBJ1-3; V: TRBV19; D: NA; CDR3: CASIIDGFSGNTIYF; DNA: TGTGCCAGTATTATTGACGGATTCTCTGGAAACACCATATATTTT
size: many; J: TRBJ2-2; V: TRBV12-5; D: NA; CDR3: CATCPGRSNTGELFF; DNA: TGTGCTACATGTCCGGGACGGTCGAACACCGGGGAGCTGTTTTTT
size: many; J: TRBJ1-3; V: TRBV6-5; D: NA; CDR3: CASSYSSDSGNTIYF; DNA: TGTGCCAGCAGTTACTCTTCAGACTCTGGAAACACCATATATTTT
size: many; J: TRBJ1-1; V: TRBV7-9; D: TRBD1; CDR3: CASSSGTGGLAFF; DNA: TGTGCCAGCAGCTCCGGGACAGGGGGCTTGGCTTTCTTT
size: many; J: TRBJ1-6; V: TRBV27; D: NA; CDR3: CASSLSPGERSPLHF; DNA: TGTGCCAGCAGTTTATCGCCAGGGGAAAGATCACCCCTCCACTTT
size: NA; J: TRBJ2-5; V: TRBV6-2/TRBV6-3; D: NA; CDR3: CASSPSDETQYF; DNA: TGTGCCAGCAGTCCCAGCGACGAGACCCAGTACTTC
size: many; J: TRBJ2-7; V: TRBV3-1; D: NA; CDR3: CASSQDPPHIYEQYF; DNA: TGTGCCAGCAGCCAAGATCCCCCGCATATCTACGAGCAGTACTTC
size: many; J: TRBJ1-2; V: TRBV3-1; D: TRBD1; CDR3: CASSQAWDSHGYTF; DNA: TGTGCCAGCAGCCAAGCCTGGGACAGCCATGGCTACACCTTC
size: many; J: TRBJ2-7; V: TRBV14; D: NA; CDR3: CASSQWTTYEQYF; DNA: TGTGCCAGCAGCCAATGGACTACCTACGAGCAGTACTTC
size: NA; J: TRBJ1-2; V: TRBV7-9; D: NA; CDR3: CASSLTRDGYAF; DNA: TGTGCCAGCAGCTTAACCAGGGATGGCTACGCCTTC
size: many; J: TRBJ2-5; V: TRBV9; D: NA; CDR3: CASSRGTDLLKETQYF; DNA: TGTGCCAGCAGTCGCGGGACGGACCTTTTAAAAGAGACCCAGTACTTC
size: many; J: TRBJ1-2; V: TRBV6-9; D: NA; CDR3: CASSRKGKPYGYTF; DNA: TGTGCCAGCAGTAGAAAAGGGAAACCCTATGGCTACACCTTC
size: many; J: TRBJ2-7; V: TRBV7-9; D: NA; CDR3: CASSLPGGGFYEQYF; DNA: TGTGCCAGCAGTCTGCCCGGAGGGGGCTTCTACGAGCAGTACTTC
size: many; J: TRBJ1-1; V: TRBV6-5; D: TRBD1; CDR3: CASSSGTVNTEAFF; DNA: TGTGCCAGCAGTTCCGGGACAGTTAACACTGAAGCTTTCTTT
size: NA; J: TRBJ1-2; V: TRBV4-1; D: NA; CDR3: CASSLRDGSYGYTF; DNA: TGCGCCAGCAGCCTCCGGGACGGAAGTTATGGCTACACCTTC
size: many; J: TRBJ2-7; V: TRBV6-5; D: TRBD1; CDR3: CASSYGRTGTSYEQYF; DNA: TGTGCCAGCAGTTATGGAAGGACAGGAACCTCCTACGAGCAGTACTTC
size: NA; J: TRBJ2-7; V: TRBV20-1; D: TRBD2; CDR3: CSARDPLAGAYSYEQYF; DNA: TGCAGTGCTAGAGATCCCCTAGCGGGGGCCTACTCCTACGAGCAGTACTTC
size: many; J: TRBJ2-5; V: TRBV7-2; D: TRBD2; CDR3: CASSLGEREGTQYF; DNA: TGTGCCAGCAGCTTAGGGGAGCGGGAGGGGACCCAGTACTTC
size: many; J: TRBJ2-7; V: TRBV20-1; D: TRBD2; CDR3: CSAGGASGAPGGQYF; DNA: TGCAGTGCTGGGGGGGCTAGCGGGGCCCCCGGTGGGCAGTACTTC
size: many; J: TRBJ1-1; V: TRBV24-1; D: NA; CDR3: CATSDTPGTEAFF; DNA: TGTGCCACCAGTGATACCCCCGGGACTGAAGCTTTCTTT
size: many; J: TRBJ2-7; V: TRBV9; D: NA; CDR3: CASSVAERGSSYEQYF; DNA: TGTGCCAGCAGCGTAGCGGAAAGGGGGAGCTCCTACGAGCAGTACTTC
size: NA; J: TRBJ2-6; V: TRBV6-5; D: NA; CDR3: CASSYDGSSGANVLTF; DNA: TGTGCCAGCAGTTACGACGGAAGCTCTGGGGCCAACGTCCTGACTTTC
size: NA; J: TRBJ2-2; V: TRBV7-2; D: NA; CDR3: CASSFRGGRTGELFF; DNA: TGTGCCAGCAGCTTCAGGGGGGGGAGAACCGGGGAGCTGTTTTTT
size: NA; J: TRBJ2-7; V: TRBV4-2; D: TRBD2; CDR3: CASSYGRVGEQYF; DNA: TGTGCCAGCAGTTACGGGAGGGTCGGCGAGCAGTACTTC
size: many; J: TRBJ1-2; V: TRBV19; D: NA; CDR3: CASSIGGVGYTF; DNA: TGTGCCAGTAGTATAGGGGGCGTAGGCTACACCTTC
size: few; J: TRBJ1-6; V: TRBV19; D: NA; CDR3: CASSILSGVGSPLHF; DNA: TGTGCCAGTAGTATTCTTTCAGGGGTTGGCTCACCCCTCCACTTT
size: many; J: TRBJ2-5; V: TRBV28; D: NA; CDR3: CASSPLGGVQETQYF; DNA: TGTGCCAGCAGTCCCCTTGGGGGCGTTCAAGAGACCCAGTACTTC
size: many; J: TRBJ2-7; V: TRBV7-9; D: TRBD1; CDR3: CASSPTDRVVYEQYF; DNA: TGTGCCAGCAGCCCAACAGACAGGGTGGTCTACGAGCAGTACTTC
size: many; J: TRBJ1-5; V: TRBV20-1; D: NA; CDR3: CSAGGVGSNQPQHF; DNA: TGCAGTGCAGGGGGTGTGGGTAGCAATCAGCCCCAGCATTTT
size: NA; J: TRBJ1-6; V: TRBV19; D: NA; CDR3: CATSYRAWNSPLHF; DNA: TGTGCCACCTCTTATCGGGCATGGAATTCACCCCTCCACTTT
size: many; J: TRBJ1-2; V: TRBV12-5; D: NA; CDR3: CASGRGQLYGYTF; DNA: TGTGCTAGTGGCCGAGGACAGCTCTATGGCTACACCTTC
size: many; J: TRBJ1-1; V: TRBV6-2/TRBV6-3; D: NA; CDR3: CASSYSSQGMNTEAFF; DNA: TGTGCCAGCAGTTACTCGAGTCAGGGCATGAACACTGAAGCTTTCTTT
size: NA; J: TRBJ1-6; V: TRBV10-3; D: NA; CDR3: CAISVGGDNSPLHF; DNA: TGTGCCATCAGTGTCGGGGGGGATAATTCACCCCTCCACTTT
size: NA; J: TRBJ2-7; V: TRBV6-1; D: NA; CDR3: CASSPDSTPPYEQYF; DNA: TGTGCCAGCAGTCCCGACTCAACTCCTCCCTACGAGCAGTACTTC
size: NA; J: TRBJ2-5; V: TRBV5-1; D: TRBD2; CDR3: CASSRMASGGPQETQYF; DNA: TGCGCCAGCAGCAGGATGGCTAGCGGGGGGCCACAAGAGACCCAGTACTTC
size: many; J: TRBJ1-1; V: TRBV7-2; D: NA; CDR3: CASSPNPGGGTEAFF; DNA: TGTGCCAGCAGCCCGAACCCCGGGGGCGGCACTGAAGCTTTCTTT
size: few; J: TRBJ1-1; V: TRBV18; D: TRBD1; CDR3: CASSRVDRGTEAFF; DNA: TGTGCCAGCTCACGCGTCGACAGGGGGACTGAAGCTTTCTTT
size: many; J: TRBJ2-7; V: TRBV27; D: TRBD1; CDR3: CASSINRGNYEQYF; DNA: TGTGCCAGCAGTATTAACAGGGGGAACTACGAGCAGTACTTC
size: many; J: TRBJ1-1; V: TRBV12-3/TRBV12-4; D: NA; CDR3: CASSSGSALTFF; DNA: TGTGCCAGCAGTTCGGGGAGTGCGTTAACTTTCTTT
size: many; J: TRBJ1-1; V: TRBV6-2/TRBV6-3; D: NA; CDR3: CASSKDSYTEAFF; DNA: TGTGCCAGCAGTAAAGACAGTTACACTGAAGCTTTCTTT
size: many; J: TRBJ1-1; V: TRBV7-2; D: NA; CDR3: CASSSPDPRNTEAFF; DNA: TGTGCCAGCAGCTCTCCGGACCCACGGAACACTGAAGCTTTCTTT
size: many; J: TRBJ1-2; V: TRBV24-1; D: NA; CDR3: CATSDFGGDGYTF; DNA: TGTGCCACCAGTGATTTCGGCGGGGATGGCTACACCTTC
size: many; J: TRBJ1-2; V: TRBV10-3; D: NA; CDR3: CAIRVSSDGSYGYTF; DNA: TGTGCCATCAGAGTCAGTTCGGACGGCTCTTATGGCTACACCTTC
size: many; J: TRBJ1-5; V: TRBV2; D: TRBD1; CDR3: CASSPDRGGQPQHF; DNA: TGTGCCAGCAGCCCGGACAGGGGGGGTCAGCCCCAGCATTTT
size: few; J: TRBJ2-7; V: TRBV7-2; D: TRBD2; CDR3: CASSLAASGTYEQYF; DNA: TGTGCCAGCAGCTTAGCCGCTAGCGGTACCTACGAGCAGTACTTC
size: many; J: TRBJ1-1; V: TRBV28; D: TRBD1; CDR3: CASSLRQGAWDTEAFF; DNA: TGTGCCAGCAGTTTGAGGCAGGGGGCGTGGGACACTGAAGCTTTCTTT
size: many; J: TRBJ1-1; V: TRBV12-3/TRBV12-4; D: NA; CDR3: CASSPGRVTEAFF; DNA: TGTGCCAGCAGTCCTGGGAGGGTTACTGAAGCTTTCTTT
size: many; J: TRBJ2-5; V: TRBV5-4; D: TRBD1; CDR3: CASSLDRGGGETQYF; DNA: TGTGCCAGCAGCTTGGACAGGGGTGGTGGAGAGACCCAGTACTTC
size: many; J: TRBJ1-1; V: TRBV27; D: NA; CDR3: CASSPDRRITEAFF; DNA: TGTGCCAGCAGTCCCGACAGACGCATTACTGAAGCTTTCTTT
size: many; J: TRBJ2-5; V: TRBV19; D: NA; CDR3: CASSITVKGTQYF; DNA: TGTGCCAGTAGTATTACAGTAAAAGGGACCCAGTACTTC
size: many; J: TRBJ2-7; V: TRBV2; D: NA; CDR3: CASSEAYMGRQARLEQYF; DNA: TGTGCCAGCAGTGAAGCCTATATGGGAAGACAGGCCCGGTTGGAGCAGTACTTC
size: NA; J: TRBJ2-5; V: TRBV11-2; D: TRBD2; CDR3: CASSLVSGREQYF; DNA: TGTGCCAGCAGCTTAGTTAGCGGGAGAGAGCAGTACTTC